The 9 T cell receptor beta chains reported below all come from one sample, sequenced in a study of T cell changes during pregnancy in multiple sclerosis. The protocol was immunoSEQ multiplex PCR, while the TCRdb copy is restricted to in-frame clones and leaves out a portion. The sample includes roughly 40,000 clones, approximately 90% of them seen just once. Sequences were derived from CD4+ T cells from peripheral blood mononuclear cells, sampled in the first trimester of pregnancy. The receptors come from a female donor with multiple sclerosis, enrolled in a pregnancy study.

The chain links TRBV9 to TRBJ1-1, with 9 bases fitting TRBD1. Germline values: CDR1 SGDLS, CDR2 YYNGEE. The CDR3 spans 15 residues. V dropped 1 base and J dropped 6; count of bases not matched to a gene: 7. CDR3 region: CASSVSGQGFAEAFF. As DNA, the CDR3 is TGTGCCAGCAGCGTAAGTGGACAGGGGTTCGCTGAAGCTTTCTTT.

This rearrangement joins TRBV6-6 to TRBJ1-6; D possibly corresponds to TRBD1 (6 bases). The germline V gene has CDR1 MNHNY and CDR2 SVGAGI (reference sequence). The length of the CDR3 is 16 residues. Trimming removed 4 bases from V and 10 bases from J, with 20 bases in between. CDR3 in amino acids: CASSSPGHRLSSPLHF. CDR3 nucleotide sequence: TGTGCCAGCAGTTCGCCGGGACACCGATTATCGTCACCCCTCCACTTT.

The chain uses TRBV14 and TRBJ1-5; maybe TRBD1 (5 bases). Trimming pared 5 bases from V and 4 bases from J, leaving 18 bases between. CDR1 and CDR2 (germline): SGHDN, FVKESK. This CDR3 is built from 16 residues. CDR3 coding DNA: TGTGCCAGCAGCTACAGACCAGGGCTGGCGAATCAGCCCCAGCATTTT. Encoded protein: CASSYRPGLANQPQHF.

In its sample, this clone was seen once. This rearrangement joins TRBV18 to TRBJ2-3; 7 bases agree with TRBD1. The germline V gene encodes CDR1 KGHSH and CDR2 LQKENI. V lost 6 bases, J lost 4 bases, and 4 bases stayed unmatched. The CDR3 has 13 amino acids. The CDR3 spells CASSPTGADTQYF. CDR3 DNA sequence: TGTGCCAGCTCGCCTACAGGGGCAGATACGCAGTATTTT.

The V call is TRBV9, the J call TRBJ2-5; possible D gene TRBD1, 5 bases. The germline gives CDR1 SGDLS, CDR2 YYNGEE. Trimming left V 3 bases short and J 4 bases short, with 10 bases between. This CDR3 is 13 amino acids long. The CDR3 DNA reads as TGTGCCAGCAGCGACATAAGGGGAGAGACCCAGTACTTC. It specifies CASSDIRGETQYF.

The chain joins TRBV25-1 to TRBJ1-1; D gene ambiguous. V lost 1 base and J 1 base, leaving 13 bases between the germline ends. The CDR3 loop spans 16 amino acids. CDR1 is MGHDK, CDR2 SYGVNS, per germline. The CDR3, as DNA: TGTGCCAGCAGTGAATTATATGGACGGGAGAACACTGAAGCTTTCTTT. Translation: CASSELYGRENTEAFF.

The V gene is TRBV5-6, the J gene TRBJ2-5, with 8 bases aligning to TRBD2. Germline V gives CDR1 SGHDT, CDR2 YYEEEE. The length of the CDR3 is 14 residues. The ends lost 0 bases at V and 2 bases at J; junction bases unmatched: 0. The CDR3 DNA reads TGTGCCAGCAGCTTGGGACTAGCGCAAGAGACCCAGTACTTC. This sequence encodes CASSLGLAQETQYF.

CDR3 coding DNA: TGTGCCAGCAGTTCACTAGCGGGAGGGAGGTACGAGCAGTACTTC. Translating gives CASSSLAGGRYEQYF. This chain uses TRBV27 with TRBJ2-7, with TRBD2 matching 13 bases. Losses at the gene ends were 4 bases for V and 4 bases for J; bases not matched to a gene: 4. This CDR3 is built from 15 residues. Germline V CDR1 and CDR2: MNHEY, SMNVEV (reference sequence).

The V gene is TRBV7-8, the J gene TRBJ1-5; no reliable D call. CDR3 length equals 15 residues. Trimming removed 1 base from V and 6 bases from J, with 13 bases in between. Germline V gene lookup returns CDR1 SGHVS and CDR2 FQNEAQ. The DNA of the CDR3 is TGTGCCAGCAGCTTAGGTCTTGGGAGAGGTCAGCCCCAGCATTTT. Encoded protein: CASSLGLGRGQPQHF.